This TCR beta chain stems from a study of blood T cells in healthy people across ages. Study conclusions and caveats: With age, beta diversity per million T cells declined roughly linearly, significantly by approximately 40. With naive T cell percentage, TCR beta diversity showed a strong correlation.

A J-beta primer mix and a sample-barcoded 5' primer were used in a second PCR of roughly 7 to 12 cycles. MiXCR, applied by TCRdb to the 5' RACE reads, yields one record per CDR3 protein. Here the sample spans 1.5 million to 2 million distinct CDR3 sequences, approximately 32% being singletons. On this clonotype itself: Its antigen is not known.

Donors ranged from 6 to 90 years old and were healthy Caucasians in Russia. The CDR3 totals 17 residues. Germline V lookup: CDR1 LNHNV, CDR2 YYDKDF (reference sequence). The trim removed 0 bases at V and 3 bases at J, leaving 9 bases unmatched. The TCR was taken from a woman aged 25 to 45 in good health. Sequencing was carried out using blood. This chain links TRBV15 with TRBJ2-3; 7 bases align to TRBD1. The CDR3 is CATSRDHPGRGTDTQYF. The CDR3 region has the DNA TGTGCCACCAGCAGAGATCATCCGGGCAGGGGGACAGATACGCAGTATTTT.